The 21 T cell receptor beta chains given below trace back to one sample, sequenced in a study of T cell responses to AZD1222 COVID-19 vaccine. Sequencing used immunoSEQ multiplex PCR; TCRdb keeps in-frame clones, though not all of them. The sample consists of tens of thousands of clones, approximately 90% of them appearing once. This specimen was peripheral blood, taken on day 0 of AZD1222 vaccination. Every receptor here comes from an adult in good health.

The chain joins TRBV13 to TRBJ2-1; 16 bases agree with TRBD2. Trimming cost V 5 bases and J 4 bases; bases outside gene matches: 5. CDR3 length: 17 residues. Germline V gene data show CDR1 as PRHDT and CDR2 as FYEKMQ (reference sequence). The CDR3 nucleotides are TGTGCCAGCAGCCGGGGACTAGCGGGGGGGCCATACAATGAGCAGTTCTTC. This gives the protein CASSRGLAGGPYNEQFF.

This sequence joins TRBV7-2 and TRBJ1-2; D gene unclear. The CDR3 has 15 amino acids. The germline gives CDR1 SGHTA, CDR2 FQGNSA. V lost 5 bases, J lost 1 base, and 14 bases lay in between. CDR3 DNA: TGTGCCAGCAGCGAAGGTCCGGTAGTTAACTATGGCTACACCTTC. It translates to CASSEGPVVNYGYTF.

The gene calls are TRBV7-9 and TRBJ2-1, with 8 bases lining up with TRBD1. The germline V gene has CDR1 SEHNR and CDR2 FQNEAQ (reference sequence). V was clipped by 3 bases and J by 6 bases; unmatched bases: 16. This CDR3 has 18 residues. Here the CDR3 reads CASSFKPSSTGAPNEQFF. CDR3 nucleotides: TGTGCCAGCAGCTTCAAACCTTCGTCGACAGGGGCCCCCAATGAGCAGTTCTTC.

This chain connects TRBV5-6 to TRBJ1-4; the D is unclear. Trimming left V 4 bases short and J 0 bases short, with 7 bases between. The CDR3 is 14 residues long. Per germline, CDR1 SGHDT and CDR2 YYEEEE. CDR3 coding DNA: TGTGCCAGCAGCCAAGGGACAACTAATGAAAAACTGTTTTTT. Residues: CASSQGTTNEKLFF.

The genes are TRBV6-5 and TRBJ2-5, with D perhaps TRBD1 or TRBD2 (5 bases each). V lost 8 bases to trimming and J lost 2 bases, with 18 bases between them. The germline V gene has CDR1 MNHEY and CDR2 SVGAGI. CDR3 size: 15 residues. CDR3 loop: CASSRDGGRQETQYF. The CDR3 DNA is TGTGCCAGCTCCCGAGATGGGGGAAGGCAAGAGACCCAGTACTTC.

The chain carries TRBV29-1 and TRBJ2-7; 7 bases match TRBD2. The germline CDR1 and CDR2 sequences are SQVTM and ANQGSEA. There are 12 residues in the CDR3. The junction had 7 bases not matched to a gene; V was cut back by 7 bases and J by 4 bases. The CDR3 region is CSAGGEPYEQYF. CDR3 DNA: TGCAGCGCTGGGGGGGAGCCTTACGAGCAGTACTTC.

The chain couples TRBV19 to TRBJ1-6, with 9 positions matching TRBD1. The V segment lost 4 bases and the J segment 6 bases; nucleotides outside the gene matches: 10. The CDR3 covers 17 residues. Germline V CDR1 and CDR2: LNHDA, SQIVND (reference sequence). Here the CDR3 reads CASSSSLGTGRNSPLHF. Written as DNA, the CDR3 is TGTGCCAGTAGTAGTAGTCTTGGGACAGGGCGTAATTCACCCCTCCACTTT.

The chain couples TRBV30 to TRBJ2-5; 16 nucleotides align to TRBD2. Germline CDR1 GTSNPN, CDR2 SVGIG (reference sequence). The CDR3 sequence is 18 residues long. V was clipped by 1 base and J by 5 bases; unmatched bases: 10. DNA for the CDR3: TGTGCCTGGAGTGGTGGGACTAGCGGGAGGGCTGCGGCGGAGACCCAGTACTTC. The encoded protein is CAWSGGTSGRAAAETQYF.

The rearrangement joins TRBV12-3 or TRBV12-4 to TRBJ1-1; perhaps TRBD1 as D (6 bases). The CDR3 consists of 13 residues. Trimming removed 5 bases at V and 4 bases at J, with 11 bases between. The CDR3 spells CASSLTGFTEAFF. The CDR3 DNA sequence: TGTGCCAGCAGTCTTACAGGGTTCACTGAAGCTTTCTTT.

The DNA for the CDR3 is TGTGCCAGCTCGGGACTAGCGGGAGGCCTTAGCTACAATGAGCAGTTCTTC. Protein sequence: CASSGLAGGLSYNEQFF. This rearrangement joins TRBV2 to TRBJ2-1, with 15 nucleotides matching TRBD2. This CDR3 has 17 amino acids. Germline-derived CDR1 and CDR2 are SNHLY and FYNNEI. J lost 3 bases, V lost 8 bases, and 8 bases had no gene match.

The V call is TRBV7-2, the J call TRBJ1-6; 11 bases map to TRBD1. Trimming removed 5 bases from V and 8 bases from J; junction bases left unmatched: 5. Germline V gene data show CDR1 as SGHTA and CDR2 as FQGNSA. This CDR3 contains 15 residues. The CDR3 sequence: CASSGTGGVDSPLHF. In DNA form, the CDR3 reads TGTGCCAGCAGCGGGACAGGGGGAGTTGATTCACCCCTCCACTTT.

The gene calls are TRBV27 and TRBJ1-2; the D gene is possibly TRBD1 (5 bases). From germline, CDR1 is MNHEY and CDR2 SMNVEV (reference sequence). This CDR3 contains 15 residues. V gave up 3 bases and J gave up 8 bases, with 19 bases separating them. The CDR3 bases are TGTGCCAGCAGTTTCGGAGGACACCAACTAGGGGGCTACACCTTC. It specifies CASSFGGHQLGGYTF.

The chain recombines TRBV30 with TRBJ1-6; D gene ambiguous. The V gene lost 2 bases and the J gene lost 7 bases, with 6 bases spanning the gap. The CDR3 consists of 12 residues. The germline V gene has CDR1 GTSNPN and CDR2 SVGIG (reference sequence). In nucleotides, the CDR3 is TGTGCCTGGAGTAGAAGAAATTCACCCCTCCACTTT. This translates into CAWSRRNSPLHF.

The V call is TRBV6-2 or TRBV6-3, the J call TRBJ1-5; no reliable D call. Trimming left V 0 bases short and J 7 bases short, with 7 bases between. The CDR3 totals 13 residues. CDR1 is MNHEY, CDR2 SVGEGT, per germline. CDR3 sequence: CASSYSTWQPQHF. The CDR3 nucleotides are TGTGCCAGCAGTTACTCGACATGGCAGCCCCAGCATTTT.

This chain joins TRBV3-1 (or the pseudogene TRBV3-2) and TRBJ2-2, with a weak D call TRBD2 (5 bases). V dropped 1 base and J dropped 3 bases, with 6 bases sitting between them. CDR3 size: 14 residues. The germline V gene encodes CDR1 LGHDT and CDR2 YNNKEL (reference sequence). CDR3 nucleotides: TGTGCCAGCAGCCAAGGGAGGTACACCGGGGAGCTGTTTTTT. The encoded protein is CASSQGRYTGELFF.

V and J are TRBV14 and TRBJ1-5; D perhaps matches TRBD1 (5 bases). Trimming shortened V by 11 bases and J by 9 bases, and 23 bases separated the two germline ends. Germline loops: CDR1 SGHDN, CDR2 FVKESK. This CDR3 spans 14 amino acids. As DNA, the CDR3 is TGTGCCGGATCTCCGGGGCCCTTGGGTCCGCCCCAGCATTTT. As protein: CAGSPGPLGPPQHF.

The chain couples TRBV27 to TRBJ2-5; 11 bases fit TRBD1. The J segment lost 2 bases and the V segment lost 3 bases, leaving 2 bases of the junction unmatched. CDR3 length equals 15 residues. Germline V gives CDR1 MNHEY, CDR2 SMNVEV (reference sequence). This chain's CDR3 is CASSFRDRGQETQYF. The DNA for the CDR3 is TGTGCCAGCAGTTTCAGGGACAGGGGGCAAGAGACCCAGTACTTC.

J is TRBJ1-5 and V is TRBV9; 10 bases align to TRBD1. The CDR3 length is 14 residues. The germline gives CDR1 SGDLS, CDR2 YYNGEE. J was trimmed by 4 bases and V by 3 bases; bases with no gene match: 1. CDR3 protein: CASSGGQGNQPQHF. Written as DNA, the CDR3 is TGTGCCAGCAGCGGGGGACAGGGGAATCAGCCCCAGCATTTT.

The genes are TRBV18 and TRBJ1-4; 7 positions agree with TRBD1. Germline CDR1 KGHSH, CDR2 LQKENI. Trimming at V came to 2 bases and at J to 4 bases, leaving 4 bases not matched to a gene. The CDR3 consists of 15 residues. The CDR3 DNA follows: TGTGCCAGCTCACCAGGTGGACAGGTTAATGAAAAACTGTTTTTT. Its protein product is CASSPGGQVNEKLFF. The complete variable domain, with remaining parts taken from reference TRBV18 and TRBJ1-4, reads NAGVMQNPRHLVRRRGQEARLRCSPMKGHSHVYWYRQLPEEGLKFMVYLQKENIIDESGMPKERFSAEFPKEGPSILRIQQVVRGDSAAYFCASSPGGQVNEKLFFGSGTQLSVL.

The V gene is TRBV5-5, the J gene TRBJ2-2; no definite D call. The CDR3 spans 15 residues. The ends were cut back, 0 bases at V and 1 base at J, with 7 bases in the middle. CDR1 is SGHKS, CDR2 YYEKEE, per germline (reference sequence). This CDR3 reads CASSLGPENTGELFF. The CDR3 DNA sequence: TGTGCCAGCAGCTTGGGGCCAGAGAACACCGGGGAGCTGTTTTTT.

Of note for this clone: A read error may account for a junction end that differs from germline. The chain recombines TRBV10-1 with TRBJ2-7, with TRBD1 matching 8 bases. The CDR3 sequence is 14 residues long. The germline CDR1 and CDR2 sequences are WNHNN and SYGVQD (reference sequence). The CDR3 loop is CASSDRTGIYEQYF. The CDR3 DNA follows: TGTGCCAGCAGTGACCGGACAGGGATCTACGAGCAGTACTTC.